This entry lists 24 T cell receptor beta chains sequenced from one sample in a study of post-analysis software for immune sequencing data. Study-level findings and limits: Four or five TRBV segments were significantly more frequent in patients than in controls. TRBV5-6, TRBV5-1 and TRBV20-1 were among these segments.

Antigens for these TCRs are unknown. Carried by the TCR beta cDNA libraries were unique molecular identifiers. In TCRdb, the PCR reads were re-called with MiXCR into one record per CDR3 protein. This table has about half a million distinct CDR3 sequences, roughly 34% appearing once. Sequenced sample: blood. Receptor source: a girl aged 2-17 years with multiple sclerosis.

The CDR3 DNA is TGTGCTAGTGGTTTGGACGGACTCACAGATACGCAGTATTTT. It yields the protein CASGLDGLTDTQYF. The rearrangement joins TRBV12-5 to TRBJ2-3, with D perhaps TRBD2 (5 bases). The CDR3 length is 14 residues. CDR1 LGHNT and CDR2 FRNRAP come from the germline V gene. Trimming removed 1 base from V and 2 bases from J, with 7 bases in between.

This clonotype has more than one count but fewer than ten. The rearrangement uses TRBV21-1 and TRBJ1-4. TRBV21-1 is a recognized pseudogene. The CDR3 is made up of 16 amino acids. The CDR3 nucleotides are TGTGCCAGCAGCAAAGGGCAGGAAGCAACTAATGAAAAACTGTTTTTT. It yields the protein CASSKGQEATNEKLFF.

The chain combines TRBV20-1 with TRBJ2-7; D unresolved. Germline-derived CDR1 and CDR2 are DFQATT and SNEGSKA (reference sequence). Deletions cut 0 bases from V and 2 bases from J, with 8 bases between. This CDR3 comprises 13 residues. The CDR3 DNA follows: TGCAGTGCTAGAGACCGGCAGACCTACGAGCAGTACTTC. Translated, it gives CSARDRQTYEQYF.

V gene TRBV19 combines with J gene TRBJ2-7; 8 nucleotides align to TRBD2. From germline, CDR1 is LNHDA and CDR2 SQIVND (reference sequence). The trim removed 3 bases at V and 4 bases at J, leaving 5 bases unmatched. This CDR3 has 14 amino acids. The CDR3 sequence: CASSISASGYEQYF. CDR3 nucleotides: TGTGCCAGTAGTATCTCGGCTAGCGGGTACGAGCAGTACTTC.

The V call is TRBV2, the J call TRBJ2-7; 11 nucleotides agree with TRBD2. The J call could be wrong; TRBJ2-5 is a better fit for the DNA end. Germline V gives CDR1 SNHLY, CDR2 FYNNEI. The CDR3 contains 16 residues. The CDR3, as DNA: TGTGCCAGCAGTGATGTGGGACTAGCGGATCAAGAGACCCAGTACTTC. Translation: CASSDVGLADQETQYF.

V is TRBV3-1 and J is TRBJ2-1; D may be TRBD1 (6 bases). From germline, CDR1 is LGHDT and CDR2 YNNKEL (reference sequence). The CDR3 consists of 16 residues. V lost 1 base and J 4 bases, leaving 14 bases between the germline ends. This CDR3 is CASSQGRQGSYNEQFF. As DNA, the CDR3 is TGTGCCAGCAGCCAAGGGCGGCAGGGGTCGTACAATGAGCAGTTCTTC.

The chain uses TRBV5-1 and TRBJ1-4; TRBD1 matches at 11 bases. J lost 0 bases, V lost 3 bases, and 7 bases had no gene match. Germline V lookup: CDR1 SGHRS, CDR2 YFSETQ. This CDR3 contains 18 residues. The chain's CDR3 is CASSYQPGQGATNEKLFF. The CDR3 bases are TGCGCCAGCAGCTACCAACCGGGACAGGGGGCAACTAATGAAAAACTGTTTTTT.

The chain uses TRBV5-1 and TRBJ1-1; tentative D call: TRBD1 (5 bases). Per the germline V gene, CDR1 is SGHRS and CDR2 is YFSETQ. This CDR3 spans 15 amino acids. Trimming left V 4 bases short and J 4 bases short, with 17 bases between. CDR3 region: CASSDPRDLGTEAFF. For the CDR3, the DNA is TGCGCCAGCAGCGATCCCAGGGACTTGGGCACTGAAGCTTTCTTT.

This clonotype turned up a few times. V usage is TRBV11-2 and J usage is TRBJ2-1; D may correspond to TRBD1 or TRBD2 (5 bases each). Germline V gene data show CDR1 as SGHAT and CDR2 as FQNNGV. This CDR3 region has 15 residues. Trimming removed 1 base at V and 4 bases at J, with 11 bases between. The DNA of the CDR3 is TGTGCCAGCAGCTTAGCCGGGACCCTATACAATGAGCAGTTCTTC. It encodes CASSLAGTLYNEQFF.

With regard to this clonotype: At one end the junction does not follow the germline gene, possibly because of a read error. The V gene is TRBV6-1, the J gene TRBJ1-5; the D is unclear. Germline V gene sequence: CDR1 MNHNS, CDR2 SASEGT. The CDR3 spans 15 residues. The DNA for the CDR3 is TGTGCCAGCAGCGAAGGGTTCGGGGGCAATCAGCCCCAGCATTTT. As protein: CASSEGFGGNQPQHF.

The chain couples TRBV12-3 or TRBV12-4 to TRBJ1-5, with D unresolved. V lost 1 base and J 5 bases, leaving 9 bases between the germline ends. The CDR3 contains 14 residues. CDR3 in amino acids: CASSLGGSHQPQHF. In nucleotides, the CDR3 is TGTGCCAGCAGTTTAGGCGGGAGTCATCAGCCCCAGCATTTT.

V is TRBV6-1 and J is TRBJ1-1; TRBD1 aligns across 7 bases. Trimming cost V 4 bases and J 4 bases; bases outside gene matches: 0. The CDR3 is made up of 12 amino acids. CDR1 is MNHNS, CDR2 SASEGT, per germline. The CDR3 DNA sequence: TGTGCCAGCAGTGGACAGGGCACTGAAGCTTTCTTT. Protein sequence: CASSGQGTEAFF.

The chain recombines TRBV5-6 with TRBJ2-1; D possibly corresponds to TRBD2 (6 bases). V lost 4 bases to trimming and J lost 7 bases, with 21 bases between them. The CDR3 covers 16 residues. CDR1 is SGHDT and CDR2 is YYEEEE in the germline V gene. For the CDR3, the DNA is TGTGCCAGCAGCCCGGGGACCCGCGGGACTTATAATGAGCAGTTCTTC. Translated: CASSPGTRGTYNEQFF.

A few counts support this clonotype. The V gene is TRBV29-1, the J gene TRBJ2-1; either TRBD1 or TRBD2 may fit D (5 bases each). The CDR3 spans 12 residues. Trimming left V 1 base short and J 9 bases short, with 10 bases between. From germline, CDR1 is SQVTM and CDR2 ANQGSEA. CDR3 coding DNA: TGCAGCGTTGAAGCGGGGCCCGGTGAGCAGTTCTTC. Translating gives CSVEAGPGEQFF.

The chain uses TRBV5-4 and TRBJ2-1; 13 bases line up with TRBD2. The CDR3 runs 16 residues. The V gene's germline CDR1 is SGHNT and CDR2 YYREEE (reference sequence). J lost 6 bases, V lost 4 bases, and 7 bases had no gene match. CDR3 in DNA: TGTGCCAGCAGCCCCGGACTAGCGGGGGCTTCCAATGAGCAGTTCTTC. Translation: CASSPGLAGASNEQFF. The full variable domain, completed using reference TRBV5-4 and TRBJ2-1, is ETGVTQSPTHLIKTRGQQVTLRCSSQSGHNTVSWYQQALGQGPQFIFQYYREEENGRGNFPPRFSGLQFPNYSSELNVNALELDDSALYLCASSPGLAGASNEQFFGPGTRLTVL.

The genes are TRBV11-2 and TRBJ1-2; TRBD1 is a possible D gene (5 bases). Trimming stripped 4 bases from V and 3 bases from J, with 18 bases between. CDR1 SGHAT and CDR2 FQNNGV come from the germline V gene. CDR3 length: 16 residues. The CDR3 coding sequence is TGTGCCAGCAGCTCCAATGACAGAACCCTTTACTATGGCTACACCTTC. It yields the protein CASSSNDRTLYYGYTF. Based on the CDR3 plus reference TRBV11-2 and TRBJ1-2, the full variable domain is EAGVAQSPRYKIIEKRQSVAFWCNPISGHATLYWYQQILGQGPKLLIQFQNNGVVDDSQLPKDRFSAERLKGVDSTLKIQPAKLEDSAVYLCASSSNDRTLYYGYTFGSGTRLTVV.

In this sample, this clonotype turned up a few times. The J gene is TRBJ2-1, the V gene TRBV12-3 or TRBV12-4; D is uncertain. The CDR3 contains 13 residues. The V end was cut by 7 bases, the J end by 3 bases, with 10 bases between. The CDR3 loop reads CASIHGFYNEQFF. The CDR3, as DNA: TGTGCCAGCATCCACGGGTTCTACAATGAGCAGTTCTTC.

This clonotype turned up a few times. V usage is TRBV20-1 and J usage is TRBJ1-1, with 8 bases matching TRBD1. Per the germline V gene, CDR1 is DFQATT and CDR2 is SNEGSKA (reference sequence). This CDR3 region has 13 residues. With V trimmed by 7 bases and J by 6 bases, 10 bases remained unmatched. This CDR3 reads CSVWDRPGAEAFF. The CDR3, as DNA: TGCAGTGTGTGGGACAGGCCAGGGGCTGAAGCTTTCTTT.

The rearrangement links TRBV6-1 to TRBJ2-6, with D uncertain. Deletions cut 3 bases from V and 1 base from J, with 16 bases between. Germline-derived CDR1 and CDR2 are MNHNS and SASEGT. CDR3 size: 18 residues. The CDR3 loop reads CASSDRPVFQSGANVLTF. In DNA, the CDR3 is TGTGCCAGCAGTGATCGGCCAGTCTTCCAGTCTGGGGCCAACGTCCTGACTTTC.

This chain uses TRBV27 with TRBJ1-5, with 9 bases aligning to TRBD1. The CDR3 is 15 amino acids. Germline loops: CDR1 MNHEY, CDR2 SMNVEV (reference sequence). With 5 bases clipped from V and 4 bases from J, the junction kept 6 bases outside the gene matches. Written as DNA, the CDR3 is TGTGCCAGCAGTGCTCAACAGGGGGCAAATCAGCCCCAGCATTTT. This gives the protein CASSAQQGANQPQHF.

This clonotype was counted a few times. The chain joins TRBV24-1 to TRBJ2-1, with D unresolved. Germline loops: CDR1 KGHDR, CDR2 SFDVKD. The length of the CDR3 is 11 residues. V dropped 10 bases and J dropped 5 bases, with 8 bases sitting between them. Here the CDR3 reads CATVGDNEQFF. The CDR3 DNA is TGTGCCACGGTGGGCGACAATGAGCAGTTCTTC.

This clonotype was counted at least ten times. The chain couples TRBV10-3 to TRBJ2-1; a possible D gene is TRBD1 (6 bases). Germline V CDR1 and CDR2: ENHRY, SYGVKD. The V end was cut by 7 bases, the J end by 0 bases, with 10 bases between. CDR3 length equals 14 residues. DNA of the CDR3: TGTGCCATCACCTCGGACAGCTCCTACAATGAGCAGTTCTTC. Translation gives CAITSDSSYNEQFF.

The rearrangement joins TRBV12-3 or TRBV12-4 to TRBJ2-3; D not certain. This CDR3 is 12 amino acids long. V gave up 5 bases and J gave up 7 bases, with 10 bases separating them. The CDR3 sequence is CASSPSKYTQYF. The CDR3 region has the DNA TGTGCCAGCAGTCCAAGTAAATATACGCAGTATTTT.

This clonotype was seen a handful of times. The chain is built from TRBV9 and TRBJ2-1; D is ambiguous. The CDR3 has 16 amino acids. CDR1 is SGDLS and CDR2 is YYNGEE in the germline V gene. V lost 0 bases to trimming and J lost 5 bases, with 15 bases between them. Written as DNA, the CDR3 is TGTGCCAGCAGCGTAGCTGTGCCCTCCCCGGACAATGAGCAGTTCTTC. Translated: CASSVAVPSPDNEQFF.